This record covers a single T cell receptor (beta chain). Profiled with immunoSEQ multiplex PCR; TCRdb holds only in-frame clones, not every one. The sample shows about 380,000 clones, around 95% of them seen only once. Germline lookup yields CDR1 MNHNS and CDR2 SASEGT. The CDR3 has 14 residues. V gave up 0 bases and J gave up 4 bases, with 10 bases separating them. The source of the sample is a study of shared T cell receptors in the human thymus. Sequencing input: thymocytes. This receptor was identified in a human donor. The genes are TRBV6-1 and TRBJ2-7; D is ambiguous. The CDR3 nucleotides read TGTGCCAGCAGTGAAGCAGCTGGGGTTTACGAGCAGTACTTC. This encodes CASSEAAGVYEQYF.